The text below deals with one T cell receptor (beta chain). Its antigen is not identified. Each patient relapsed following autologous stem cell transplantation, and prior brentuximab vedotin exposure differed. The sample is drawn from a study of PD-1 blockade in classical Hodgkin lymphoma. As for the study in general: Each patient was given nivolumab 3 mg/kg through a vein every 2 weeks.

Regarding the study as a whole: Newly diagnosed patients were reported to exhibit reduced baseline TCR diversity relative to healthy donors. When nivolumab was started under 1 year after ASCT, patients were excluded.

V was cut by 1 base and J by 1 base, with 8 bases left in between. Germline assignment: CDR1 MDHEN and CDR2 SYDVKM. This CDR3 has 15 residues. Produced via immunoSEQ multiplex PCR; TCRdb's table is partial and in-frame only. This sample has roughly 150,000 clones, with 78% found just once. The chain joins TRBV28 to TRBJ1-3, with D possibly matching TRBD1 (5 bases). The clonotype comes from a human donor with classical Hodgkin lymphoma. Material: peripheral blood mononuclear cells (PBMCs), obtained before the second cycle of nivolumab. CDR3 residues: CASSLSAGSGNTIYF. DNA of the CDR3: TGTGCCAGCAGTTTATCGGCAGGGTCTGGAAACACCATATATTTT.